This is a list of T cell receptor beta chains from one sample in a study of shared clonotypes between healthy human individuals. The protocol was immunoSEQ multiplex PCR, while the TCRdb copy is restricted to in-frame clones and leaves out a portion. The data show some 1.1 million clones, with 77% seen just once and approximately 0.9% held by the top ten. The sequencing input was memory CD4+ T cells from PBMCs. These receptors came from a man between 18 and 29 years old in good health. Some clones in this sample may be carry-over from other donors' samples. The CDR3 runs from the conserved cysteine through the conserved F or W. D genes are given only for firm matches. Only part of the rows carry a size: once, few, many, or a class if the clone is expanded.

j_call,v_call,clone_size,d_call,cdr3_aa,cdr3_nt
TRBJ1-4,TRBV5-5,once,TRBD1,CASSLAPTGGNEKLFF,TGTGCCAGCAGCTTGGCGCCAACAGGGGGGAATGAAAAACTGTTTTTT
TRBJ2-7,TRBV6-1,once,-,CASSETYEQYF,TGTGCCAGCAGTGAAACGTACGAGCAGTACTTC
TRBJ2-2,TRBV7-3,-,-,CASSFDGGPNTGELFF,TGTGCCAGCAGCTTCGACGGAGGCCCGAACACCGGGGAGCTGTTTTTT
TRBJ1-1,TRBV29-1,-,-,CSVGGAANTEAFF,TGCAGCGTTGGAGGGGCCGCGAACACTGAAGCTTTCTTT
TRBJ2-7,TRBV5-1,-,-,CASSLTRFREQYF,TGCGCCAGCAGCTTGACTCGCTTTAGAGAGCAGTACTTC
TRBJ2-1,TRBV6-4,-,TRBD2,CASSRLAGGSYNEQFF,TGTGCCAGCAGCCGACTAGCGGGCGGCTCCTACAATGAGCAGTTCTTC
TRBJ1-1,TRBV5-1,-,-,CASSRTVTGTEAFF,TGCGCCAGCAGCCGAACCGTGACGGGGACTGAAGCTTTCTTT
TRBJ2-5,TRBV7-3,once,-,CASSLSPPETQYF,TGTGCCAGCAGCTTAAGCCCCCCCGAGACCCAGTACTTC
TRBJ1-2,TRBV7-2,once,-,CASSLVGDRPGYTF,TGTGCCAGCAGCTTAGTAGGCGACAGGCCGGGCTACACCTTC
TRBJ2-3,TRBV6-1,-,TRBD2,CASSVRREGSDTQYF,TGTGCCAGCAGCGTAAGGCGGGAGGGGTCAGATACGCAGTATTTT
TRBJ2-5,TRBV9,-,-,CASSAQTQGRETQYF,TGTGCCAGCAGCGCTCAAACCCAGGGAAGGGAGACCCAGTACTTC
TRBJ2-2,TRBV7-2,-,-,CASSLDQAGELFF,TGTGCCAGCAGCTTAGATCAGGCTGGGGAGCTGTTTTTT
TRBJ1-2,TRBV4-2,-,TRBD1,CASSQEWTGYGYTF,TGTGCCAGCAGCCAGGAGTGGACAGGCTATGGCTACACCTTC
TRBJ2-2,TRBV7-7,few,-,CASSLGLRGRNTGELFF,TGTGCCAGCAGCTTAGGATTGCGGGGGCGAAACACCGGGGAGCTGTTTTTT
TRBJ2-5,TRBV30,few,TRBD1,CAWSRAGTGEETQYF,TGTGCCTGGAGTAGGGCTGGGACAGGAGAAGAGACCCAGTACTTC
TRBJ2-1,TRBV28,-,TRBD2,CASSFVGGPYNEQFF,TGTGCCAGCAGTTTTGTGGGAGGGCCCTACAATGAGCAGTTCTTC
TRBJ2-5,TRBV5-6,-,TRBD1,CASSLPGTGVETQYF,TGTGCCAGCAGCTTGCCCGGGACAGGGGTCGAGACCCAGTACTTC
TRBJ2-1,TRBV9,-,TRBD2,CASSVVSGVYNEQFF,TGTGCCAGCAGCGTAGTCAGCGGGGTATACAATGAGCAGTTCTTC
TRBJ2-7,TRBV6-6,-,-,CASSYSSGSYEQYF,TGTGCCAGCAGTTACTCGAGCGGCTCCTACGAGCAGTACTTC
TRBJ1-3,TRBV27,-,-,CASRKNFGNTIYF,TGTGCCAGCCGAAAAAATTTTGGAAACACCATATATTTT
TRBJ1-4,TRBV25-1,few,-,CASSERATGEKLFF,TGTGCCAGCAGTGAAAGGGCAACGGGCGAAAAACTGTTTTTT
TRBJ2-2,TRBV28,-,TRBD1,CASSSPGTGSGELFF,TGTGCCAGCAGTTCCCCTGGGACAGGGTCCGGGGAGCTGTTTTTT
TRBJ2-5,TRBV18,-,TRBD2,CASSQAPGLAGTSESQETQYF,TGTGCCAGCTCACAAGCCCCGGGACTAGCGGGAACCTCCGAAAGCCAAGAGACCCAGTACTTC
TRBJ2-7,TRBV10-3,-,-,CAISAGLTTYEQYF,TGTGCCATCAGTGCGGGGCTCACCACCTACGAGCAGTACTTC
TRBJ1-5,TRBV15,-,-,CATSRGVRGTQHF,TGTGCCACCAGCAGAGGAGTGCGCGGAACCCAGCATTTT
TRBJ1-1,TRBV29-1,few,-,CSVIRESAEAFF,TGCAGCGTGATCAGGGAATCGGCTGAAGCTTTCTTT
TRBJ2-5,TRBV11-3,-,TRBD2,CASSPRSGGGQETQYF,TGTGCCAGCAGCCCCAGGTCTGGGGGGGGCCAAGAGACCCAGTACTTC
TRBJ2-1,TRBV7-9,-,TRBD2,CASSLARGSGDYNEQFF,TGTGCCAGCAGCTTAGCTCGGGGTAGCGGGGACTACAATGAGCAGTTCTTC
TRBJ2-1,TRBV27,-,TRBD2,CASSLEGLAGLDAFYYNEQFF,TGTGCCAGCAGTTTAGAGGGACTAGCGGGACTTGACGCCTTTTACTACAATGAGCAGTTCTTC
TRBJ2-1,TRBV5-1,-,TRBD1,CASSSTGSNSYNEQFF,TGCGCCAGCAGTTCGACAGGGAGTAACTCCTACAATGAGCAGTTCTTC
TRBJ2-5,TRBV4-2,-,-,CASSQDLLGETQYF,TGTGCCAGCAGCCAAGATTTACTCGGCGAGACCCAGTACTTC
TRBJ2-1,TRBV5-1,-,-,CASSYTESPYNEQFF,TGCGCCAGCAGCTACACCGAGTCCCCCTACAATGAGCAGTTCTTC
TRBJ1-2,TRBV7-9,few,-,CASSLAGYYGYTF,TGTGCCAGCAGCTTAGCAGGGTACTATGGCTACACCTTC
TRBJ2-7,TRBV29-1,-,TRBD1,CSVEGTGRYEQYF,TGCAGCGTTGAAGGGACAGGGCGCTACGAGCAGTACTTC
TRBJ1-1,TRBV9,-,-,CASSGDATEAFF,TGTGCCAGCAGCGGTGATGCCACTGAAGCTTTCTTT
TRBJ2-3,TRBV29-1,-,-,CSVTPRGGGKDTQYF,TGCAGCGTTACCCCTCGGGGAGGGGGCAAAGATACGCAGTATTTT
TRBJ1-5,TRBV19,-,TRBD1,CASSIQKTGSRPPAQHF,TGTGCCAGTAGTATCCAAAAGACAGGGTCGCGACCCCCCGCCCAGCATTTT
TRBJ2-4,TRBV28,-,-,CASNGGAKNIQYF,TGTGCCAGCAACGGGGGAGCCAAAAACATTCAGTACTTC
TRBJ2-7,TRBV5-1,-,-,CASSLGRSYEQYF,TGCGCCAGCAGCTTGGGACGGTCCTACGAGCAGTACTTC
TRBJ2-7,TRBV15,few,-,CATSSKPTGVNYEQYF,TGTGCCACCAGCAGTAAACCGACAGGAGTAAACTACGAGCAGTACTTC
TRBJ2-5,TRBV5-4,-,TRBD2,CASSLYLAGEETQYF,TGTGCCAGCAGCTTGTACCTAGCGGGAGAAGAGACCCAGTACTTC
TRBJ2-2,TRBV29-1,-,TRBD1,CSARQGTNTGELFF,TGCAGCGCTCGACAGGGGACGAACACCGGGGAGCTGTTTTTT
TRBJ2-5,TRBV25-1,-,-,CASSEWRGTKETQYF,TGTGCCAGCAGTGAATGGAGAGGGACGAAGGAGACCCAGTACTTC